This T cell receptor beta chain derives from a study of Ad26.COV2.S vaccination and SARS-CoV-2 variants. Treatment defined: roughly 20 received Ad26.COV2.S at low or high dose, single or two shots; several received placebo; per-sample allocation not given. Samples analyzed were those drawn on day 63 after the first vaccine or placebo injection. Profiling relied on immunoSEQ multiplex PCR, and the TCRdb table lists in-frame clones only, not all of them. The data show 350,000 to 550,000 clones, nearly 90% seen once. The CDR3 is 14 residues long. Trimming took off 2 bases at V and 5 bases at J, with 12 bases between the two ends. Germline CDR1 MNHNY, CDR2 SVGAGI (reference sequence).

Sequencing was performed on peripheral blood, taken in a trial of Ad26.COV2.S vaccine versus placebo. The receptor's source is a person between 18 and 59 years old who received the Ad26.COV2.S COVID-19 vaccine or a placebo. The chain uses TRBV6-6 and TRBJ2-5, with D perhaps matching TRBD1 or TRBD2 (6 bases each). CDR3 loop: CASSYTGALETQYF. The DNA for the CDR3 is TGTGCCAGCAGTTACACGGGGGCCCTGGAGACCCAGTACTTC.